This T cell receptor (beta chain) was captured by sequencing in a study of CD8+ T cells in alopecia areata. This clone was found a few times. Trimming cost V 6 bases and J 7 bases; bases outside gene matches: 6. This CDR3 is 14 amino acids long. The V gene's germline CDR1 is MGHDK and CDR2 SYGVNS. Sequencing templates came from extracted RNA that was reverse transcribed into cDNA. Some clones are missing from TCRdb's copy, which holds only in-frame ones; the method was immunoSEQ multiplex PCR. Counted here are 200,000 to 250,000 clones, about two thirds occurring once; the ten biggest clones make up 0.95% to 1.5%.

The origin of this receptor is a human donor with alopecia areata. Specimen: CD4+ T cells sorted from blood, collected at week 0. The chain carries TRBV25-1 and TRBJ1-6, with 7 positions matching TRBD1. The CDR3 nucleotides read TGTGCCAGCAGGCGGACAGGAGTAAATTCACCCCTCCACTTT. Amino acids: CASRRTGVNSPLHF. The full variable domain, with the rest looked up from reference TRBV25-1 and TRBJ1-6, is EADIYQTPRYLVIGTGKKITLECSQTMGHDKMYWYQQDPGMELHLIHYSYGVNSTEKGDLSSESTVSRIRTEHFPLTLESARPSHTSQYLCASRRTGVNSPLHFGNGTRLTVT.